A selection of T cell receptor beta chains follows, all from one sample in a study of PD-L1 blockade in urothelial cancer. TCRdb's copy holds only in-frame clones and misses some; the assay was immunoSEQ multiplex PCR. The sample includes 60,000 to 70,000 clones, approximately 75% of them seen just once. This specimen was PBMCs, taken around atezolizumab (anti-PD-L1) treatment. Source of these receptors: a man aged 65 to 85 with urothelial cancer. Both conserved end residues are part of each CDR3. The D gene is left open where the match is weak. A row's size may be missing; if present it is once, few, many or a size class.

D gene: NA; CDR3 length: 15; V gene: TRBV28; clone size: NA; J gene: TRBJ2-7; CDR3 protein: CASSSLDSPWYEQYF; CDR3 DNA: TGTGCCAGCAGTTCCTTGGACAGTCCGTGGTACGAGCAGTACTTC
D gene: TRBD1; CDR3 length: 13; V gene: TRBV7-7; clone size: few; J gene: TRBJ2-7; CDR3 protein: CASSPGQNYEQYF; CDR3 DNA: TGTGCTAGCAGCCCGGGACAGAACTACGAGCAGTACTTC
D gene: TRBD2; CDR3 length: 15; V gene: TRBV10-3; clone size: NA; J gene: TRBJ2-2; CDR3 protein: CAISNSGRNTGELFF; CDR3 DNA: TGTGCCATCAGTAATAGCGGGAGAAACACCGGGGAGCTGTTTTTT
D gene: TRBD2; CDR3 length: 20; V gene: TRBV9; clone size: NA; J gene: TRBJ2-1; CDR3 protein: CASSIFGLAGLLLSYNEQFF; CDR3 DNA: TGTGCCAGCAGCATCTTCGGACTAGCGGGCCTTTTGCTCTCCTACAATGAGCAGTTCTTC
D gene: NA; CDR3 length: 13; V gene: TRBV5-4; clone size: NA; J gene: TRBJ2-1; CDR3 protein: CASSRTGDGEQFF; CDR3 DNA: TGTGCCAGCAGCCGAACGGGGGACGGTGAGCAGTTCTTC
D gene: TRBD1; CDR3 length: 15; V gene: TRBV19; clone size: few; J gene: TRBJ1-5; CDR3 protein: CASNTGTGGRQPQHF; CDR3 DNA: TGTGCCAGTAATACCGGGACAGGGGGCAGGCAGCCCCAGCATTTT
D gene: TRBD2; CDR3 length: 15; V gene: TRBV4-2; clone size: once; J gene: TRBJ2-5; CDR3 protein: CASSQGISGKETQYF; CDR3 DNA: TGTGCCAGCAGCCAAGGAATAAGCGGGAAAGAGACCCAGTACTTC
D gene: NA; CDR3 length: 13; V gene: TRBV28; clone size: few; J gene: TRBJ2-7; CDR3 protein: CASRASLAYEQYF; CDR3 DNA: TGTGCCAGCAGAGCTTCCCTAGCCTACGAGCAGTACTTC
D gene: TRBD1; CDR3 length: 14; V gene: TRBV7-2; clone size: few; J gene: TRBJ2-7; CDR3 protein: CASRSTGGKNEQYF; CDR3 DNA: TGTGCCAGCAGATCAACAGGGGGAAAAAACGAGCAGTACTTC
D gene: NA; CDR3 length: 13; V gene: TRBV30; clone size: NA; J gene: TRBJ1-1; CDR3 protein: CAWSTGAGTEAFF; CDR3 DNA: TGTGCCTGGAGTACTGGGGCTGGGACTGAAGCTTTCTTT
D gene: NA; CDR3 length: 14; V gene: TRBV21-1; clone size: NA; J gene: TRBJ2-2; CDR3 protein: CASSNGPSTGELFF; CDR3 DNA: TGTGCCAGCAGCAACGGTCCTTCCACCGGGGAGCTGTTTTTT
D gene: NA; CDR3 length: 12; V gene: TRBV5-4; clone size: NA; J gene: TRBJ2-2; CDR3 protein: CASSLFTGELFF; CDR3 DNA: TGTGCCAGCAGCCTCTTTACCGGGGAGCTGTTTTTT
D gene: NA; CDR3 length: 15; V gene: TRBV4-2; clone size: NA; J gene: TRBJ1-3; CDR3 protein: CASSQDGSSGNTIYF; CDR3 DNA: TGTGCCAGCAGCCAAGATGGGAGCTCTGGAAACACCATATATTTT
D gene: NA; CDR3 length: 12; V gene: TRBV7-9; clone size: NA; J gene: TRBJ1-3; CDR3 protein: CASSPQGNTIYF; CDR3 DNA: TGTGCCAGCAGCCCCCAGGGAAACACCATATATTTT
D gene: NA; CDR3 length: 14; V gene: TRBV7-6; clone size: NA; J gene: TRBJ2-7; CDR3 protein: CASSETRGSYEQYF; CDR3 DNA: TGTGCCAGCAGCGAGACTCGGGGGTCCTACGAGCAGTACTTC
D gene: NA; CDR3 length: 15; V gene: TRBV15; clone size: once; J gene: TRBJ2-5; CDR3 protein: CATSRVGGTGETQYF; CDR3 DNA: TGTGCCACCAGCAGAGTGGGCGGGACCGGAGAGACCCAGTACTTC
D gene: NA; CDR3 length: 15; V gene: TRBV28; clone size: few; J gene: TRBJ2-5; CDR3 protein: CASSFASVFQETQYF; CDR3 DNA: TGTGCCAGCAGTTTCGCTAGCGTATTCCAAGAGACCCAGTACTTC
D gene: NA; CDR3 length: 11; V gene: TRBV29-1; clone size: NA; J gene: TRBJ2-5; CDR3 protein: CSVGGEETQYF; CDR3 DNA: TGCAGCGTGGGCGGGGAAGAGACCCAGTACTTC
D gene: NA; CDR3 length: 15; V gene: TRBV2; clone size: NA; J gene: TRBJ1-5; CDR3 protein: CASWGGRGGGQPQHF; CDR3 DNA: TGTGCCAGCTGGGGGGGAAGGGGCGGAGGGCAGCCCCAGCATTTT
D gene: TRBD1; CDR3 length: 13; V gene: TRBV7-2; clone size: many; J gene: TRBJ2-1; CDR3 protein: CASSEGQNNEQFF; CDR3 DNA: TGTGCCAGCAGCGAGGGACAGAACAATGAGCAGTTCTTC
D gene: NA; CDR3 length: 14; V gene: TRBV15; clone size: NA; J gene: TRBJ2-7; CDR3 protein: CATSPREDSYEQYF; CDR3 DNA: TGTGCCACCAGCCCCAGGGAAGACTCCTACGAGCAGTACTTC
D gene: TRBD1; CDR3 length: 14; V gene: TRBV19; clone size: NA; J gene: TRBJ1-1; CDR3 protein: CASSPGQGNTEAFF; CDR3 DNA: TGTGCCAGTAGTCCGGGACAGGGGAACACTGAAGCTTTCTTT
D gene: NA; CDR3 length: 15; V gene: TRBV21-1; clone size: NA; J gene: TRBJ2-1; CDR3 protein: CASSKARTGNNEQFF; CDR3 DNA: TGTGCCAGCAGCAAAGCCCGAACAGGGAACAATGAGCAGTTCTTC
D gene: NA; CDR3 length: 15; V gene: TRBV5-1; clone size: NA; J gene: TRBJ1-1; CDR3 protein: CASSLEADMNTEAFF; CDR3 DNA: TGCGCCAGCAGCTTGGAGGCAGACATGAACACTGAAGCTTTCTTT
D gene: TRBD1; CDR3 length: 14; V gene: TRBV5-6; clone size: few; J gene: TRBJ1-1; CDR3 protein: CATEDRGRYTEAFF; CDR3 DNA: TGTGCCACCGAGGACAGGGGGCGTTACACTGAAGCTTTCTTT
D gene: NA; CDR3 length: 11; V gene: TRBV2; clone size: few; J gene: TRBJ2-7; CDR3 protein: CASSVVGGQYF; CDR3 DNA: TGTGCCAGCAGTGTTGTCGGAGGGCAGTACTTC
D gene: NA; CDR3 length: 15; V gene: TRBV7-2; clone size: once; J gene: TRBJ2-1; CDR3 protein: CAISQGVSSYNEQFF; CDR3 DNA: TGTGCCATCTCCCAAGGGGTTAGCTCCTACAATGAGCAGTTCTTC
D gene: NA; CDR3 length: 12; V gene: TRBV19; clone size: NA; J gene: TRBJ1-2; CDR3 protein: CATRREHYGYTF; CDR3 DNA: TGTGCCACCCGGAGGGAGCACTATGGCTACACCTTC
D gene: NA; CDR3 length: 12; V gene: TRBV2; clone size: few; J gene: TRBJ1-1; CDR3 protein: CASREGMGGAFF; CDR3 DNA: TGTGCCAGCAGAGAGGGCATGGGGGGAGCTTTCTTT
D gene: NA; CDR3 length: 13; V gene: TRBV18; clone size: few; J gene: TRBJ1-3; CDR3 protein: CASSPFGGNTIYF; CDR3 DNA: TGTGCCAGCTCACCATTCGGTGGAAACACCATATATTTT
D gene: TRBD1; CDR3 length: 14; V gene: TRBV10-3; clone size: NA; J gene: TRBJ1-5; CDR3 protein: CAISNGQGYQPQHF; CDR3 DNA: TGTGCCATCAGTAATGGACAGGGCTATCAGCCCCAGCATTTT
D gene: NA; CDR3 length: 14; V gene: TRBV9; clone size: NA; J gene: TRBJ1-5; CDR3 protein: CASSVGAGGQPQHF; CDR3 DNA: TGTGCCAGCAGCGTGGGGGCGGGGGGCCAGCCCCAGCATTTT
D gene: NA; CDR3 length: 13; V gene: TRBV29-1; clone size: NA; J gene: TRBJ2-5; CDR3 protein: CSVGTVAREAQYF; CDR3 DNA: TGCAGCGTTGGGACAGTAGCCCGGGAGGCCCAGTACTTC
D gene: NA; CDR3 length: 13; V gene: TRBV7-3; clone size: NA; J gene: TRBJ2-1; CDR3 protein: CASSLADPNEQFF; CDR3 DNA: TGTGCCAGCAGCCTGGCAGATCCCAATGAGCAGTTCTTC
D gene: TRBD2; CDR3 length: 17; V gene: TRBV7-6; clone size: once; J gene: TRBJ2-7; CDR3 protein: CASSLGTSGSNIYEQYF; CDR3 DNA: TGTGCCAGCAGCTTAGGGACTAGCGGGAGTAATATCTACGAGCAGTACTTC
D gene: NA; CDR3 length: 15; V gene: TRBV5-1; clone size: few; J gene: TRBJ2-5; CDR3 protein: CASSLGTRTAPTQYF; CDR3 DNA: TGCGCCAGCAGCTTGGGAACTCGGACAGCCCCGACCCAGTACTTC
D gene: NA; CDR3 length: 18; V gene: TRBV7-9; clone size: NA; J gene: TRBJ2-7; CDR3 protein: CASSLDKSERVSLREQYF; CDR3 DNA: TGTGCCAGCAGCTTAGATAAGTCTGAGCGGGTGTCTCTACGAGAACAGTACTTC
D gene: TRBD1; CDR3 length: 14; V gene: TRBV6-6; clone size: NA; J gene: TRBJ1-1; CDR3 protein: CASSRQGMNTEAFF; CDR3 DNA: TGTGCCAGCAGCCGACAGGGAATGAACACTGAAGCTTTCTTT
D gene: TRBD2; CDR3 length: 16; V gene: TRBV28; clone size: NA; J gene: TRBJ2-5; CDR3 protein: CASGGASGIAGGAQYF; CDR3 DNA: TGTGCCAGCGGTGGGGCTAGCGGGATCGCCGGCGGGGCCCAGTACTTC
D gene: TRBD1; CDR3 length: 13; V gene: TRBV6-4; clone size: NA; J gene: TRBJ1-3; CDR3 protein: CASPGTEGNTIYF; CDR3 DNA: TGTGCCAGCCCTGGGACAGAGGGAAACACCATATATTTT
D gene: TRBD2; CDR3 length: 17; V gene: TRBV28; clone size: NA; J gene: TRBJ2-1; CDR3 protein: CASSYGLAGVSYNEQFF; CDR3 DNA: TGTGCCAGCAGTTACGGACTAGCGGGAGTCTCCTACAATGAGCAGTTCTTC
D gene: NA; CDR3 length: 17; V gene: TRBV7-7; clone size: once; J gene: TRBJ1-3; CDR3 protein: CASSPGKTGKTGNTIYF; CDR3 DNA: TGTGCCAGCAGCCCAGGGAAGACAGGAAAGACTGGAAACACCATATATTTT
D gene: TRBD2; CDR3 length: 16; V gene: TRBV4-2; clone size: NA; J gene: TRBJ2-7; CDR3 protein: CASSQLEREGRYEQYF; CDR3 DNA: TGTGCCAGCAGCCAGTTGGAGCGGGAGGGCCGGTACGAGCAGTACTTC
D gene: NA; CDR3 length: 12; V gene: TRBV11-2; clone size: NA; J gene: TRBJ1-2; CDR3 protein: CASSQGYSGYTF; CDR3 DNA: TGTGCCAGCAGCCAGGGGTACAGTGGCTACACCTTC
D gene: TRBD2; CDR3 length: 13; V gene: TRBV10-3; clone size: NA; J gene: TRBJ2-1; CDR3 protein: CAISTSGYNEQFF; CDR3 DNA: TGTGCCATCAGTACTAGCGGGTACAATGAGCAGTTCTTC
D gene: NA; CDR3 length: 12; V gene: TRBV5-4; clone size: few; J gene: TRBJ2-1; CDR3 protein: CASSPEGNEQFF; CDR3 DNA: TGTGCCAGCAGCCCGGAGGGGAATGAGCAGTTCTTC
D gene: NA; CDR3 length: 17; V gene: TRBV7-3; clone size: NA; J gene: TRBJ1-2; CDR3 protein: CASSLTLLNGRGNGYTF; CDR3 DNA: TGTGCCAGCAGCTTAACCCTGCTGAATGGAAGGGGGAATGGCTACACCTTC
D gene: NA; CDR3 length: 14; V gene: TRBV25-1; clone size: NA; J gene: TRBJ1-4; CDR3 protein: CASSNSGEGEKLFF; CDR3 DNA: TGTGCCAGCAGCAACTCCGGGGAGGGTGAAAAACTGTTTTTT
D gene: TRBD1; CDR3 length: 14; V gene: TRBV4-3; clone size: NA; J gene: TRBJ2-1; CDR3 protein: CASSGTGSYNEQFF; CDR3 DNA: TGCGCCAGCAGTGGGACAGGGTCCTACAATGAGCAGTTCTTC
D gene: TRBD2; CDR3 length: 15; V gene: TRBV4-1; clone size: NA; J gene: TRBJ2-1; CDR3 protein: CASSQFREGNNEQFF; CDR3 DNA: TGCGCCAGCAGCCAATTCAGGGAGGGAAACAATGAGCAGTTCTTC
D gene: TRBD2; CDR3 length: 21; V gene: TRBV28; clone size: NA; J gene: TRBJ2-5; CDR3 protein: CASSPVGFGLAGGVGEETQYF; CDR3 DNA: TGTGCCAGCAGCCCCGTAGGGTTCGGACTAGCGGGAGGAGTAGGAGAGGAGACCCAGTACTTC
D gene: NA; CDR3 length: 16; V gene: TRBV4-1; clone size: NA; J gene: TRBJ2-3; CDR3 protein: CASSQQERISTDTQYF; CDR3 DNA: TGCGCCAGCAGCCAACAGGAGCGGATCAGCACAGATACGCAGTATTTT
D gene: NA; CDR3 length: 21; V gene: TRBV23-1; clone size: NA; J gene: TRBJ2-2; CDR3 protein: CASPRKTARESPLKYTGELFF; CDR3 DNA: TGCGCCAGCCCCCGCAAAACGGCTCGGGAGTCTCCCTTAAAATACACCGGGGAGCTGTTTTTT
D gene: NA; CDR3 length: 13; V gene: TRBV2; clone size: NA; J gene: TRBJ1-2; CDR3 protein: CARSGRIGGLDTF; CDR3 DNA: TGTGCCAGAAGCGGGAGGATTGGGGGCTTGGACACCTTC
D gene: TRBD2; CDR3 length: 18; V gene: TRBV5-6; clone size: few; J gene: TRBJ2-5; CDR3 protein: CASSSPGLAGARQGTQYF; CDR3 DNA: TGTGCCAGCAGCTCACCGGGACTAGCGGGAGCGCGTCAGGGGACCCAGTACTTC
D gene: NA; CDR3 length: 12; V gene: TRBV13; clone size: NA; J gene: TRBJ1-2; CDR3 protein: CASSLVPDGYTF; CDR3 DNA: TGTGCCAGCAGCTTAGTCCCAGATGGCTACACCTTC
D gene: TRBD1; CDR3 length: 13; V gene: TRBV29-1; clone size: NA; J gene: TRBJ1-2; CDR3 protein: CSAVQGSHYGYTF; CDR3 DNA: TGCAGCGCCGTACAGGGGTCCCACTATGGCTACACCTTC
D gene: NA; CDR3 length: 17; V gene: TRBV21-1; clone size: NA; J gene: TRBJ2-7; CDR3 protein: CASSQRGTGAPFYEQYF; CDR3 DNA: TGTGCCAGCAGCCAAAGGGGAACAGGGGCGCCGTTCTACGAGCAGTACTTC